One and the same sample provided the 13 T cell receptor beta chains below, sequenced in a study of T-cell reconstitution after alpha-beta-depleted transplantation in children (dated by TCRdb to 2015 to 2016). To prepare the library, PCR was applied. Sequencing relied on an Illumina HiSeq 2500. TCR library preparation used molecular barcoding, with unique molecular identifiers applied to normalize quantification of the TCRbeta repertoire. The public reads were quality trimmed at Q25 with fastp and then assembled into clones with MiXCR by TCRdb, keeping productive beta chains. Rows are unified per CDR3 protein, each entry keeping the most common DNA and genes. The sample table contains roughly 500,000 distinct CDR3 sequences; only one count was recorded for over 9.5% of them. 2% of the sample is held by the ten biggest clonotypes. The treatment or condition label, as the study defines it: allogeneic hematopoietic cell transplantation with graft depleted of TCRalphabeta T cells and CD19 B cells.

The sample in question was PBMCs, obtained before TCRalphabeta/CD19-depleted stem cell transplant. The receptors were gathered from a child aged 2 to 10 with inherited bone marrow failure, due to receive a stem cell transplant.

Remarks on this clonotype: A much larger clone lies a single base off, so this may be a read error. Without the conserved terminal phenylalanine or tryptophan, this CDR3 likely stems from a read error. The chain combines TRBV6-2 or TRBV6-3 with TRBJ2-3; 9 bases are a match to TRBD2. This CDR3 comprises 16 residues. Germline V gene data show CDR1 as MNHEY and CDR2 as SVGEGT. J lost 5 bases, V lost 5 bases, and 11 bases had no gene match. The CDR3 reads CASSPRGGRAEDTQYI. CDR3 bases: TGTGCCAGCAGTCCACGGGGCGGGAGGGCCGAAGATACGCAGTATATT.

By share of the sample, this clonotype is medium-sized. V is TRBV4-1 and J is TRBJ2-2; 12 nucleotides line up with TRBD2. CDR1 and CDR2 (germline): MGHRA, YSYEKL. V gave up 0 bases and J gave up 4 bases; unmatched junction bases: 6. The CDR3 is 18 residues long. The CDR3 protein is CASSQDQASGRVTGELFF. CDR3 nucleotide sequence: TGCGCCAGCAGCCAAGATCAGGCTAGCGGGAGGGTCACCGGGGAGCTGTTTTTT.

This clonotype was seen many times. This chain links TRBV12-3 or TRBV12-4 with TRBJ2-4; D possibly uses TRBD1 or TRBD2 (6 bases each). The CDR3 has 14 amino acids. The V and J ends lost 5 bases and 6 bases respectively, with 14 bases between them. CDR3 bases: TGTGCCAGCAGTCTCGTACGGGGGCGAAACATTCAGTACTTC. Translated: CASSLVRGRNIQYF.

This clonotype was observed many times. The DNA for the CDR3 is TGTGCCACTAGGGACAGGGGCAATCAGCCCCAGCATTTT. Residues: CATRDRGNQPQHF. The genes are TRBV19 and TRBJ1-5, with 9 bases aligning to TRBD1. The junction had 3 bases not matched to a gene; V was cut back by 10 bases and J by 2 bases. Germline values: CDR1 LNHDA, CDR2 SQIVND (reference sequence). The CDR3 consists of 13 residues. The complete variable domain, with remaining parts taken from reference TRBV19 and TRBJ1-5, reads DGGITQSPKYLFRKEGQNVTLSCEQNLNHDAMYWYRQDPGQGLRLIYYSQIVNDFQKGDIAEGYSVSREKKESFPLTVTSAQKNPTAFYLCATRDRGNQPQHFGDGTRLSIL.

The sample holds many counts of this clonotype. J is TRBJ2-7 and V is TRBV18; D is undetermined. The CDR3 is made up of 16 amino acids. Trimming shortened V by 1 base and J by 2 bases, and 15 bases separated the two germline ends. Germline values: CDR1 KGHSH, CDR2 LQKENI. The CDR3 loop reads CASSPQSQPGTYEQYF. Written as DNA, the CDR3 is TGTGCCAGCTCACCACAGTCACAGCCCGGAACCTACGAGCAGTACTTC.

J is TRBJ2-1 and V is TRBV4-3; 8 bases fit TRBD2. Losses at the gene ends were 1 base for V and 4 bases for J; bases not matched to a gene: 3. This CDR3 contains 15 residues. Germline CDR1 and CDR2: LGHNA and YSLEER. CDR3 bases: TGCGCCAGCAGCCAAGTGACGGGAGGGTACAATGAGCAGTTCTTC. Its translation: CASSQVTGGYNEQFF.

The chain combines TRBV7-2 with TRBJ2-1; D possibly matches TRBD1 or TRBD2 (6 bases each). The germline V and J ends were trimmed by 6 bases and 1 base, with 19 bases remaining between them. The CDR3 is 17 amino acids. CDR1 is SGHTA and CDR2 is FQGNSA in the germline V gene. CDR3: CASSGGGTPPSYNEQFF. The CDR3 DNA reads TGTGCCAGCAGTGGGGGCGGGACCCCCCCTTCCTACAATGAGCAGTTCTTC.

The gene calls are TRBV12-3 or TRBV12-4 and TRBJ2-2; D possibly corresponds to TRBD2 (5 bases). The CDR3 is 15 amino acids. The V gene lost 6 bases and the J gene lost 0 bases, with 11 bases spanning the gap. The CDR3 here is CASSFRRSNTGELFF. The CDR3 DNA reads TGTGCCAGCAGCTTTCGGAGGTCGAACACCGGGGAGCTGTTTTTT.

With respect to this clonotype: This clone may be a read error of a much larger clone one base away. V and J are TRBV27 and TRBJ2-3, with D hard to call. V lost 3 bases and J lost 3, with 7 bases in between. The CDR3 has 13 residues. From germline, CDR1 is MNHEY and CDR2 SMNVEV (reference sequence). The CDR3 nucleotides are TGTGCCAGCAGTTTCTACTGGACAGATACGCAGTATTTT. Amino acid sequence: CASSFYWTDTQYF.

The table lists this clonotype with many counts. This chain joins TRBV15 and TRBJ2-1; 11 bases agree with TRBD2. The CDR3 is made up of 14 amino acids. Germline V gene data show CDR1 as LNHNV and CDR2 as YYDKDF (reference sequence). V shed 6 bases and J 8 bases; nucleotides not matched to a gene: 6. For the CDR3, the DNA is TGTGCCACCAGACTAGCGGGAGTCGGGTATGAGCAGTTCTTC. Protein: CATRLAGVGYEQFF. The entire variable domain, with the rest obtained from reference TRBV15 and TRBJ2-1, is as follows: DAMVIQNPRYQVTQFGKPVTLSCSQTLNHNVMYWYQQKSSQAPKLLFHYYDKDFNNEADTPDNFQSRRPNTSFCFLDIRSPGLGDTAMYLCATRLAGVGYEQFFGPGTRLTVL.

A few counts support this clonotype. This chain links TRBV20-1 with TRBJ2-1; possible D gene TRBD2, 5 bases. Germline V gene data show CDR1 as DFQATT and CDR2 as SNEGSKA (reference sequence). The CDR3 sequence is 13 residues long. V lost 5 bases and J lost 9, with 17 bases in between. Here the CDR3 DNA reads TGCAGTGCTCCCGAGCTAGTGGGAGTTGAGCAGTTCTTC. This gives the protein CSAPELVGVEQFF.

The chain employs TRBV15 and TRBJ2-7; weak D call: TRBD2 (6 bases). CDR3 size: 15 residues. Germline V gives CDR1 LNHNV, CDR2 YYDKDF (reference sequence). V gave up 1 base and J gave up 4 bases, with 14 bases separating them. The DNA for the CDR3 is TGTGCCACCAGCAGAGGGGAGGACCACGCATACGAGCAGTACTTC. It yields the protein CATSRGEDHAYEQYF.

The chain has TRBV6-2 or TRBV6-3 and TRBJ2-2; 14 positions match TRBD2. CDR3 length: 20 amino acids. Per germline, CDR1 MNHEY and CDR2 SVGEGT. Unmatched junction bases numbered 21, after V lost 6 bases and J lost 9 bases. The CDR3 DNA reads as TGTGCCAGCAGCCCAGCCGGGACTAGCGGGAGAACCCCGAACACGTGGGAGCTGTTTTTT. Encoded protein: CASSPAGTSGRTPNTWELFF.